This record concerns one TCR beta chain sequence. It has no known antigen specificity. One base away there is no much larger clone; base qualities are not given. Library preparation employed RT-PCR. The reads were generated on an Illumina HiSeq 2500. TCRdb applied fastp at Q25 and MiXCR to the public reads, then kept only in-frame beta chains. All rows with the same CDR3 protein become a single entry with the most common DNA and genes. This sample holds hundreds of thousands of distinct CDR3 sequences; around 13% were observed only once. 7.6% of the sample rests with the top ten. The CDR3 covers 13 residues, taking in both the cysteine and the phenylalanine. The entry retains the CDR3 DNA only, 39 bases that are in frame from base 1. V is cut by 3 bases and J by 3 bases, and the space between the germline ends is 12 bases. Reading the germline V gene gives CDR1 SQVTM and CDR2 ANQGSEA. The data derive from a study of response to subunit inactivated influenza vaccine (dated by TCRdb to the late 2010s). In terms of the full investigation: Deep quantitative profiling of the T cell receptor repertoire was used in the study to follow responses to a trivalent subunit inactivated influenza vaccine. What the study reported, not specific to this receptor: The authors proposed that each seasonal influenza vaccination may bring in only a limited number of new T cells.

This clonotype was sampled from a man aged 45 to 65 who received an inactivated influenza vaccine. Donor details come from another sample of the same person, matched by shared clones. The chain uses TRBV29-1 and TRBJ2-7; the D segment may tentatively be TRBD1 or TRBD2, each giving 5 matched bases. The input for sequencing was PBMCs from blood, taken approximately 15 days before vaccination. The CDR3 reads as follows: CSVEGDGHYEQYF. Read as DNA, the sequence is TGCAGCGTTGAGGGGGACGGGCACTACGAGCAGTACTTC.